This entry lists 6 T cell receptor beta chains sequenced from one sample in a study of T cell changes during pregnancy in multiple sclerosis. Measured with immunoSEQ multiplex PCR; TCRdb has only the in-frame clones, and not every one. Of 95,000 to 110,000 clones in the sample, approximately 90% were seen once. The material sequenced was peripheral blood, taken in the third trimester of pregnancy. All receptors derive from a female donor in good health, enrolled as a control in a pregnancy study.

The gene calls are TRBV6-1 and TRBJ2-1; D is unresolved. CDR1 and CDR2 from the germline V gene are MNHNS and SASEGT. Trimming left V 0 bases short and J 0 bases short, with 12 bases between. The CDR3 consists of 17 residues. The CDR3 reads CASSEAETASSYNEQFF. Here the CDR3 DNA reads TGTGCCAGCAGTGAAGCGGAGACCGCGAGCTCCTACAATGAGCAGTTCTTC.

This clone showed up just once. CDR3 nucleotide sequence: TGTGCCAGCAGTCCCGCACGAGGGAGCAGCAGGCCTTTCTTT. This sequence encodes CASSPARGSSRPFF. This chain links TRBV25-1 with TRBJ1-1; D ambiguous. Trimming removed 5 bases from V and 12 bases from J, with 22 bases in between. This CDR3 is 14 amino acids long. CDR1 and CDR2 (germline): MGHDK, SYGVNS.

This clone was seen once. The CDR3 DNA reads TGTGCCAGCAGTCGCTCCGGGAGGAGAAACACTGAAGCTTTCTTT. Protein sequence: CASSRSGRRNTEAFF. The J gene is TRBJ1-1, the V gene TRBV27, with no clear D. CDR3 length: 15 residues. Germline V gene lookup returns CDR1 MNHEY and CDR2 SMNVEV (reference sequence). The V end was cut by 5 bases, the J end by 2 bases, with 15 bases between.

The chain is built from TRBV5-4 and TRBJ2-7, with TRBD1 matching 11 bases. The CDR3 spans 15 residues. Germline CDR1 and CDR2: SGHNT and YYREEE (reference sequence). V lost 4 bases to trimming and J lost 2 bases; unmatched junction nucleotides: 5. CDR3 sequence (DNA): TGTGCCAGCAGCCTTGGACAGGGGGCCGCCTACGAGCAGTACTTC. Protein product: CASSLGQGAAYEQYF.

As concerns this clone: At one end the junction does not follow the germline gene, possibly because of a read error. The gene calls are TRBV19 and TRBJ1-1; 8 bases line up with TRBD1. Germline CDR1 is LNHDA and CDR2 is SQIVND (reference sequence). The CDR3 spans 14 residues. CDR3 DNA: TGTGCCAGTGGTATTGGACAGGGGAACACTGAAGCTTTCTTT. Translating gives CASGIGQGNTEAFF.

This chain joins TRBV5-1 and TRBJ2-5, with a tentative D call TRBD2 (6 bases). The germline V and J ends were trimmed by 5 bases and 4 bases, with 15 bases remaining between them. The CDR3 covers 14 residues. Germline assignment: CDR1 SGHRS and CDR2 YFSETQ. For the CDR3, the DNA is TGCGCCAGCAGTCCAGCTTCGGAGGGAGAGACCCAGTACTTC. It encodes CASSPASEGETQYF.